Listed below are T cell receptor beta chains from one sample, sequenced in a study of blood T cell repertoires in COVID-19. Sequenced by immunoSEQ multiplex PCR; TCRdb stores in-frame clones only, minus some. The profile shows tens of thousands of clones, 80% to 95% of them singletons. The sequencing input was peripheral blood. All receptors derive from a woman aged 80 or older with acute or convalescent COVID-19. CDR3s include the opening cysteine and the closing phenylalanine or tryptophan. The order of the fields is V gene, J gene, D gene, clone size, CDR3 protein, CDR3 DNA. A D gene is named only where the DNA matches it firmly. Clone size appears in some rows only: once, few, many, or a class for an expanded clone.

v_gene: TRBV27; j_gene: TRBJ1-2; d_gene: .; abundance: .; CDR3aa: CASSFRPGAPTSYGYTF; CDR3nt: TGTGCCAGCAGTTTCAGGCCAGGGGCTCCAACCAGCTATGGCTACACCTTC
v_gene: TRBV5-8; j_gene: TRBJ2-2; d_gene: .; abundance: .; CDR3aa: CASSVESGELFF; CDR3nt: TGTGCCAGCAGCGTCGAGTCCGGGGAGCTGTTTTTT
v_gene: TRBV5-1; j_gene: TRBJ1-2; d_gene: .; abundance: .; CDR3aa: CASSPQHANYGYTF; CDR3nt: TGCGCCAGCAGCCCACAGCATGCAAACTATGGCTACACCTTC
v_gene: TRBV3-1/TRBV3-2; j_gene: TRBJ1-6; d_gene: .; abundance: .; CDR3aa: CASNDRGTGNNSPLHF; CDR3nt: TGTGCCAGCAACGACAGAGGTACAGGGAACAATTCACCCCTCCACTTT
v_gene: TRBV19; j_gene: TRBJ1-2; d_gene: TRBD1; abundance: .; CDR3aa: CASSIAHRGYNYGYTF; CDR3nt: TGTGCCAGTAGTATAGCCCACAGGGGGTACAACTATGGCTACACCTTC
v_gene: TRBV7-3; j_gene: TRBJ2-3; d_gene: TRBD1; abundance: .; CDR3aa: CASSRQGGDTQYF; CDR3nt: TGTGCCAGCAGCCGACAGGGTGGAGATACGCAGTATTTT
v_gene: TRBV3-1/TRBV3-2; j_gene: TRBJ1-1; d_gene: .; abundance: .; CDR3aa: CASSQAQLNTEAFF; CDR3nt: TGTGCCAGCAGCCAAGCACAACTAAACACTGAAGCTTTCTTT
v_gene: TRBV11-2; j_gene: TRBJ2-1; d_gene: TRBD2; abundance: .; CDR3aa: CASSLLTSGGPNEQFF; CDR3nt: TGTGCCAGCAGCTTACTTACTAGCGGGGGGCCAAATGAGCAGTTCTTC
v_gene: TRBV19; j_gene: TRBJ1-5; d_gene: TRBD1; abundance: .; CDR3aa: CASSVGTGTNMLYSNQPQHF; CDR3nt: TGTGCCAGTAGTGTAGGGACAGGGACCAACATGCTTTATAGCAATCAGCCCCAGCATTTT
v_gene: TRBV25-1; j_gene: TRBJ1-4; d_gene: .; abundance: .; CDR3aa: CASSEQGWNEKLFF; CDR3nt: TGTGCCAGCAGTGAGCAGGGTTGGAATGAAAAACTGTTTTTT
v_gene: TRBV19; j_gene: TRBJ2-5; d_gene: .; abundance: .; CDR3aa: CASRSTDEETQYF; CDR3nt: TGTGCCAGTAGATCTACAGACGAAGAGACCCAGTACTTC
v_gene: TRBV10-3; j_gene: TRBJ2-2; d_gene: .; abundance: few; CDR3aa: CAISDLRDENTGELFF; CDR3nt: TGTGCCATCTCTGATCTGAGGGATGAGAACACCGGGGAGCTGTTTTTT
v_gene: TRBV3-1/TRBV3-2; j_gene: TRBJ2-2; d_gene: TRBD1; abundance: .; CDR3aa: CASSRDRANTGELFF; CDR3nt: TGTGCCAGCAGCCGGGACAGGGCGAACACCGGGGAGCTGTTTTTT
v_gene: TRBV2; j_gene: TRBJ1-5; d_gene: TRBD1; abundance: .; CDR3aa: CASSETGGNQPQHF; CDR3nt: TGTGCCAGCAGTGAGACAGGGGGCAATCAGCCCCAGCATTTT
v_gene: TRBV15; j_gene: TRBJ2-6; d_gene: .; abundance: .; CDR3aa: CATSRDTGGTILPGANVLTF; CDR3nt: TGTGCCACCAGCAGAGATACTGGGGGCACTATCCTCCCTGGGGCCAACGTCCTGACTTTC
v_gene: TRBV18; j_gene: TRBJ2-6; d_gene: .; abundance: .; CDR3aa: CASSPQVQGGGANVLTF; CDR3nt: TGTGCCAGCTCACCACAGGTACAGGGTGGCGGGGCCAACGTCCTGACTTTC
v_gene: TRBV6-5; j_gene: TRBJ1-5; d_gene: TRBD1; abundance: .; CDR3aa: CASSSGTGAYQPQHF; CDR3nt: TGTGCCAGCAGTTCCGGGACAGGGGCATATCAGCCCCAGCATTTT
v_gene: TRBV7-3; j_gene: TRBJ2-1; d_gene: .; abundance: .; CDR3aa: CASSSQAGDEQFF; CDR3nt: TGTGCCAGCAGCTCCCAGGCAGGGGATGAGCAGTTCTTC
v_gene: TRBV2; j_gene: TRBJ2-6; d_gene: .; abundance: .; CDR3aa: CASSLQGPRANVLTF; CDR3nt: TGTGCCAGCAGCCTACAGGGACCGAGGGCCAACGTCCTGACTTTC
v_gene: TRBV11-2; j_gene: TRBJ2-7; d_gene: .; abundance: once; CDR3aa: CASSDTTYEQYF; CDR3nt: TGTGCCAGCAGCGACACAACCTACGAGCAGTACTTC